Following are 30 T cell receptor beta chains from one sample sequenced in a study of response to subunit inactivated influenza vaccine. One entry per CDR3 protein results from TCRdb running MiXCR on the RT-PCR reads. Among 800,000 to 1,000,000 distinct CDR3 sequences, approximately 22% were seen once, and the ten largest hold about 9.4%. Sample: PBMCs from blood, taken 5 days after vaccination. These receptors originate from a man aged 50-59 years who received an inactivated influenza vaccine.

This clonotype was found a few times. V and J are TRBV7-3 and TRBJ2-1, with 8 bases aligning to TRBD2. With 4 bases clipped from V and 10 bases from J, the junction kept 9 bases outside the gene matches. The germline V gene has CDR1 SGHTA and CDR2 FQGTGA. The CDR3 consists of 14 residues. The CDR3 sequence is CASSSPTSGGEQFF. CDR3 nucleotides: TGTGCCAGCAGCTCGCCCACTAGCGGAGGGGAGCAGTTCTTC. Based on the CDR3 plus reference TRBV7-3 and TRBJ2-1, the full variable domain is GAGVSQTPSNKVTEKGKYVELRCDPISGHTALYWYRQSLGQGPEFLIYFQGTGAADDSGLPNDRFFAVRPEGSVSTLKIQRTERGDSAVYLCASSSPTSGGEQFFGPGTRLTVL.

This chain joins TRBV27 and TRBJ1-1; possible D gene TRBD1, 5 bases. V was cut by 2 bases and J by 1 base, with 8 bases left in between. This CDR3 spans 14 amino acids. The germline gives CDR1 MNHEY, CDR2 SMNVEV (reference sequence). As DNA, the CDR3 is TGTGCCAGCAGTTTAGCGGGGCAGAACACTGAAGCTTTCTTT. Translating it yields CASSLAGQNTEAFF.

The chain combines TRBV28 with TRBJ2-7; a possible D gene is TRBD1 (5 bases). CDR3 size: 14 residues. Trimming left V 7 bases short and J 2 bases short, with 15 bases between. Germline V gene lookup returns CDR1 MDHEN and CDR2 SYDVKM. CDR3 residues: CASTLPGKPYEQYF. The CDR3 DNA reads TGTGCCAGCACCCTGCCAGGGAAACCCTACGAGCAGTACTTC.

This clonotype was seen many times. The chain is built from TRBV5-6 and TRBJ2-1; 10 bases map to TRBD2. The CDR3 extends over 13 amino acids. Trimming removed 4 bases from V and 8 bases from J; junction bases left unmatched: 3. Germline CDR1 and CDR2: SGHDT and YYEEEE. As DNA, the CDR3 is TGTGCCAGCAGCCATCTAGCGGGGGATGAGCAGTTCTTC. It translates to CASSHLAGDEQFF. The variable domain in full, completed from reference TRBV5-6 and TRBJ2-1, reads DAGVTQSPTHLIKTRGQQVTLRCSPKSGHDTVSWYQQALGQGPQFIFQYYEEEERQRGNFPDRFSGHQFPNYSSELNVNALLLGDSALYLCASSHLAGDEQFFGPGTRLTVL.

Regarding this clonotype: Compared with germline, one end of the junction differs, possibly owing to a read error. V is TRBV12-3 or TRBV12-4 and J is TRBJ2-5; 14 nucleotides match TRBD2. The CDR3 totals 17 residues. The CDR3 DNA is TGTGCCTGCAGTCCCGGGACTAGCGGGAGAGTCGGAGAGACCCAGTACTTC. Residues: CACSPGTSGRVGETQYF.

The chain joins TRBV15 to TRBJ2-1, with 10 bases fitting TRBD1. CDR1 is LNHNV and CDR2 is YYDKDF in the germline V gene (reference sequence). J gave up 2 bases and V 1 base, and 5 bases lay outside the gene matches. This CDR3 is built from 17 residues. The CDR3 reads CATSRALGTGAYNEQFF. The CDR3 DNA is TGTGCCACCAGCAGAGCTCTCGGGACAGGGGCCTACAATGAGCAGTTCTTC.

The chain uses TRBV6-2 or TRBV6-3 and TRBJ2-2; TRBD1 agrees at 7 bases. Germline CDR1 is MNHEY and CDR2 is SVGEGT. V lost 7 bases to trimming and J lost 4 bases; unmatched junction nucleotides: 6. The length of the CDR3 is 14 residues. The CDR3 nucleotides read TGTGCCAGCATTTGGGACAGAGCCACCGGGGAGCTGTTTTTT. Its translation: CASIWDRATGELFF.

This clonotype turned up a few times. V gene TRBV25-1 combines with J gene TRBJ1-5, with 9 bases fitting TRBD1. V shed 3 bases, J shed 3 bases, and the junction held 6 bases outside the gene matches. The CDR3 extends over 16 amino acids. Germline CDR1 is MGHDK and CDR2 is SYGVNS. The CDR3, as DNA: TGTGCCAGCAGTGACGGGACAGGGATAAACAATCAGCCCCAGCATTTT. Translation: CASSDGTGINNQPQHF.

The CDR3 sequence is CASSQRLAGRAGTQYF. The CDR3 DNA is TGCGCCAGCAGCCAAAGACTAGCGGGGCGGGCCGGTACGCAGTATTTT. This chain uses TRBV4-1 with TRBJ2-3; TRBD2 agrees at 11 bases. The CDR3 totals 16 residues. The germline CDR1 and CDR2 sequences are MGHRA and YSYEKL. The V segment lost 2 bases and the J segment 8 bases; nucleotides outside the gene matches: 9.

This clonotype was counted a few times. The rearrangement links TRBV7-8 to TRBJ1-6; TRBD1 agrees at 7 bases. The CDR3 sequence is 15 residues long. CDR1 and CDR2 (germline): SGHVS, FQNEAQ. V was clipped by 1 base and J by 9 bases; unmatched bases: 6. CDR3 DNA sequence: TGTGCCAGCAGCTTAGATACAGGGGCGGTTTCACCCCTCCACTTT. Encoded protein: CASSLDTGAVSPLHF.

The table lists this clonotype with a few counts. This chain connects TRBV7-9 to TRBJ1-2; D remains unclear. CDR1 and CDR2 from the germline V gene are SEHNR and FQNEAQ (reference sequence). The CDR3 runs 12 residues. The V end was cut by 5 bases, the J end by 1 base, with 5 bases between. This CDR3 is CASSPSNYGYTF. CDR3 coding DNA: TGTGCCAGCAGCCCCAGTAACTATGGCTACACCTTC.

V and J are TRBV4-2 and TRBJ2-3; D unclear. The CDR3 length is 15 residues. The ends were cut back, 0 bases at V and 0 bases at J, with 7 bases in the middle. Germline CDR1 LGHNA, CDR2 YNFKEQ. The CDR3 is CASSQEAASTDTQYF. In DNA form, the CDR3 reads TGTGCCAGCAGCCAAGAGGCAGCTAGCACAGATACGCAGTATTTT.

This clonotype was seen a handful of times. The rearrangement uses TRBV5-1 and TRBJ2-7, with 10 bases matching TRBD2. The J segment lost 5 bases and the V segment lost 4 bases, leaving 9 bases of the junction unmatched. CDR1 is SGHRS and CDR2 is YFSETQ in the germline V gene. The CDR3 is 15 residues long. This CDR3 reads CASSVSSGSLHEQYF. The CDR3 bases are TGCGCCAGCAGCGTGTCTAGCGGGAGTCTCCACGAGCAGTACTTC.

This clonotype occurred many times. For the CDR3, the DNA is TGTGCCAGCAGTTTAGCGGACAGCCCTTACAATGAGCAGTTCTTC. It specifies CASSLADSPYNEQFF. V and J are TRBV28 and TRBJ2-1, with D tentatively TRBD1 (6 bases). This CDR3 spans 15 amino acids. Trimming took off 2 bases at V and 4 bases at J, with 12 bases between the two ends. Germline CDR1 reads MDHEN; CDR2 reads SYDVKM.

This clonotype has just a few counts. V is TRBV10-3 and J is TRBJ1-2, with TRBD1 matching over 10 bases. Germline lookup yields CDR1 ENHRY and CDR2 SYGVKD. V shed 2 bases and J 2 bases; nucleotides not matched to a gene: 2. This CDR3 is built from 15 residues. In nucleotides, the CDR3 is TGTGCCATCAGTGAGGGGGGACAGGGGAACTATGGCTACACCTTC. Residues: CAISEGGQGNYGYTF.

This clonotype was counted only a few times. The chain joins TRBV12-3 or TRBV12-4 to TRBJ1-1; D gene uncertain. The CDR3 runs to 13 residues. V lost 8 bases to trimming and J lost 0 bases, with 10 bases between them. CDR3 nucleotides: TGTGCCAGCCGATATACGGTGAACACTGAAGCTTTCTTT. Protein sequence: CASRYTVNTEAFF.

The chain joins TRBV7-2 to TRBJ2-3; D is tentatively TRBD1 or TRBD2 (6 bases each). Trimming left V 7 bases short and J 3 bases short, with 20 bases between. This CDR3 comprises 16 residues. Germline-derived CDR1 and CDR2 are SGHTA and FQGNSA. DNA of the CDR3: TGTGCCAGCACCCGGACTGGAGGGGGGAAAACAGATACGCAGTATTTT. It yields the protein CASTRTGGGKTDTQYF.

This clonotype was picked up a small number of times. This chain joins TRBV6-2 or TRBV6-3 and TRBJ1-1, with D unclear. Trimming cost V 6 bases and J 0 bases, with 11 bases left between them. Germline V CDR1 and CDR2: MNHEY, SVGEGT. This CDR3 has 14 amino acids. The CDR3: CASSPDLMNTEAFF. CDR3 sequence (DNA): TGTGCCAGCAGCCCCGACCTTATGAACACTGAAGCTTTCTTT.

This chain joins TRBV5-5 and TRBJ1-4; D is uncertain. In germline, CDR1 is SGHKS, CDR2 YYEKEE (reference sequence). The ends were cut back, 0 bases at V and 0 bases at J, with 6 bases in the middle. This CDR3 is built from 15 residues. The CDR3 loop is CASSLDVTTNEKLFF. The CDR3 bases are TGTGCCAGCAGCTTGGACGTAACAACTAATGAAAAACTGTTTTTT.

This clonotype was seen only a few times. V usage is TRBV6-5 and J usage is TRBJ2-7; D call uncertain. The CDR3 contains 16 residues. The germline CDR1 and CDR2 sequences are MNHEY and SVGAGI. The ends were cut back, 0 bases at V and 2 bases at J, with 14 bases in the middle. The CDR3 is CASSYSSSRNAYEQYF. Written as DNA, the CDR3 is TGTGCCAGCAGTTACTCGTCTTCTAGAAACGCCTACGAGCAGTACTTC.

The chain joins TRBV6-2 or TRBV6-3 to TRBJ2-3, with D possibly matching TRBD2 (5 bases). Germline V gene sequence: CDR1 MNHEY, CDR2 SVGEGT. This CDR3 contains 13 residues. CDR3 sequence reads: CVTTRSSTDTQYF. Written as DNA, the CDR3 is TGTGTCACTACTAGGTCTAGCACAGATACGCAGTATTTT.

V is TRBV13 and J is TRBJ2-4; 14 nucleotides align to TRBD2. The J segment lost 8 bases and the V segment lost 5 bases, leaving 8 bases of the junction unmatched. This CDR3 contains 16 residues. CDR1 is PRHDT, CDR2 FYEKMQ, per germline (reference sequence). The DNA for the CDR3 is TGTGCCAGCAGCCATGGGACTAGCGGGAGAAAGGACATTCAGTACTTC. It yields the protein CASSHGTSGRKDIQYF.

V and J are TRBV12-3 or TRBV12-4 and TRBJ2-7; D ambiguous. The CDR3 extends over 13 amino acids. V lost 6 bases, J lost 3 bases, and 12 bases lay in between. CDR3 in amino acids: CASSDDIRYEQYF. In DNA form, the CDR3 reads TGTGCCAGCAGCGACGACATCCGCTACGAGCAGTACTTC.

This clonotype was counted at least ten times. The V gene is TRBV12-3 or TRBV12-4, the J gene TRBJ2-7; no clear D. The germline V and J ends were trimmed by 2 bases and 4 bases, with 6 bases remaining between them. The CDR3 covers 12 residues. The CDR3 sequence: CASSLRPYEQYF. CDR3 DNA sequence: TGTGCCAGCAGTTTAAGGCCTTACGAGCAGTACTTC.

This clonotype was observed many times. The chain is built from TRBV27 and TRBJ2-6; D not certain. The CDR3 loop spans 16 amino acids. The germline CDR1 and CDR2 sequences are MNHEY and SMNVEV (reference sequence). V was trimmed by 5 bases and J by 0 bases, leaving 11 bases between them. The CDR3 spells CASSLLSSSGANVLTF. The CDR3 DNA is TGTGCCAGCAGTCTCCTCTCGAGCTCTGGGGCCAACGTCCTGACTTTC.

This clonotype was seen ten or more times. The rearrangement joins TRBV7-2 to TRBJ2-5, with a possible D match to TRBD1 (5 bases). V dropped 5 bases and J dropped 3 bases, with 13 bases sitting between them. CDR3 length: 14 residues. CDR1 and CDR2 from the germline V gene are SGHTA and FQGNSA. The CDR3 loop is CASSRMQGKETQYF. Here the CDR3 DNA reads TGTGCCAGCAGCAGAATGCAGGGAAAAGAGACCCAGTACTTC.

The V call is TRBV19, the J call TRBJ2-2; D is perhaps TRBD1 or TRBD2 (6 bases each). This CDR3 region has 17 residues. The germline V and J ends were trimmed by 6 bases and 0 bases, with 17 bases remaining between them. Germline V lookup: CDR1 LNHDA, CDR2 SQIVND (reference sequence). CDR3 DNA sequence: TGTGCCAGTAGAACGGGGGACATCCCGTCGAACACCGGGGAGCTGTTTTTT. It specifies CASRTGDIPSNTGELFF.

The gene calls are TRBV7-9 and TRBJ2-7; the D gene is possibly TRBD2 (5 bases). The ends were cut back, 1 base at V and 0 bases at J, with 13 bases in the middle. The germline V gene has CDR1 SEHNR and CDR2 FQNEAQ (reference sequence). The CDR3 is made up of 16 amino acids. The CDR3 sequence is CASSLGLRANSYEQYF. CDR3 DNA: TGTGCCAGCAGCTTAGGTCTGCGGGCTAACTCCTACGAGCAGTACTTC.

The chain uses TRBV12-3 or TRBV12-4 and TRBJ2-3, with D unresolved. The CDR3 has 15 amino acids. The V end lost 0 bases, the J end lost 2 bases, and 9 bases lay between the germline ends. Here the CDR3 reads CASSLARFNTDTQYF. As DNA, the CDR3 is TGTGCCAGCAGTTTAGCGAGGTTCAACACAGATACGCAGTATTTT.

About this clonotype: It may be a read error: a sequence one base away is much more abundant. The chain recombines TRBV13 with TRBJ2-3, with 7 bases lining up with TRBD1. The CDR3 consists of 18 residues. Germline CDR1 is PRHDT and CDR2 is FYEKMQ (reference sequence). This CDR3 is CAISPWTGDSFSTDTQYF. For the CDR3, the DNA is TGTGCCATCAGCCCCTGGACAGGAGACTCGTTTTCCACAGATACGCAGTATTTT. The whole variable domain, remainder taken from reference TRBV13 and TRBJ2-3, is AAGVIQSPRHLIKEKRETATLKCYPIPRHDTVYWYQQGPGQDPQFLISFYEKMQSDKGSIPDRFSAQQFSDYHSELNMSSLELGDSALYFCAISPWTGDSFSTDTQYFGPGTRLTVL.